This T cell receptor beta chain was documented in a study of regulatory T cells in long-lasting Graves disease. Whole-study findings and limits: Patients with persistent disease showed a bias toward TRBV28, TRBJ1-2 and TRBJ2-5. Less diverse TCR repertoires were seen in persistent Graves' patients than in newly diagnosed ones.

Library construction for TCR beta used iRepertoire HTBI primers and Arm-PCR of CDR3 regions. TCRdb reprocessed the multiplex PCR reads with MiXCR, giving one entry per CDR3 protein. The data hold 680,000 or so distinct CDR3 sequences, with 16% observed a single time. This clonotype was recorded many times. No antigen is known for it. CDR3 length: 16 amino acids. V shed 6 bases and J 3 bases; nucleotides not matched to a gene: 9. Germline V gives CDR1 MDHEN, CDR2 SYDVKM. Time point given: newly diagnosed GD, antithyroid drugs for less than 3 months. TCR sequences were obtained from RNA taken from PBMCs. The same data also went into a second study, on T cells in Graves' hyperthyroidism and ophthalmopathy. Turning to that study: Disease duration under 2 months; hyperthyroidism patients were aged 18 to 65.

The sequence came from a woman in her twenties or thirties with Graves disease. The chain employs TRBV28 and TRBJ1-5; TRBD1 matches at 9 bases. Here the sequenced sample was peripheral blood mononuclear cells (PBMCs), taken at new diagnosis, from a patient treated with antithyroid drugs. CDR3 nucleotide sequence: TGTGCCAGCAGGGGGGACAGGGAGCGTTACAATCAGCCCCAGCATTTT. The encoded protein is CASRGDRERYNQPQHF.